These 2 T cell receptor beta chains came from one sample sequenced in a study of cytomegalovirus exposure and HLA in healthy donors. PCR amplification relied on 60 Vbeta primers (plus 13 Jbeta primers). Data came from immunoSEQ multiplex PCR; TCRdb stores just in-frame clones and leaves some out. The sample records about 210,000 clones, around 79% being singletons. Source material: PBMCs. These receptor sequences come from a male donor in good health and CMV-seronegative.

This clone was counted once. The chain uses TRBV30 and TRBJ1-5; D may be TRBD1 (5 bases). Germline CDR1 and CDR2: GTSNPN and SVGIG (reference sequence). This CDR3 is 13 amino acids long. V was trimmed by 5 bases and J by 4 bases, leaving 12 bases between them. The CDR3 coding sequence is TGTGCCTGGGGTGGGGGAGATAATCAGCCCCAGCATTTT. It specifies CAWGGGDNQPQHF.

This chain links TRBV5-5 with TRBJ2-1, with 15 bases identical to TRBD2. The ends lost 4 bases at V and 4 bases at J; junction bases unmatched: 3. CDR1 and CDR2 from the germline V gene are SGHKS and YYEKEE (reference sequence). The CDR3 has 16 residues. This CDR3 reads CASSQGTSGGYNEQFF. The CDR3 DNA is TGTGCCAGCAGCCAAGGGACTAGCGGGGGGTACAATGAGCAGTTCTTC. Based on the CDR3 plus reference TRBV5-5 and TRBJ2-1, the full variable domain is DAGVTQSPTHLIKTRGQQVTLRCSPISGHKSVSWYQQVLGQGPQFIFQYYEKEERGRGNFPDRFSARQFPNYSSELNVNALLLGDSALYLCASSQGTSGGYNEQFFGPGTRLTVL.